The source of this T cell receptor beta chain is a study of T-cell reconstitution after alpha-beta-depleted transplantation in children. The authors prepared the TCRbeta library with unique molecular identifiers. TCRdb recomputed calls from the PCR reads with MiXCR, one row per CDR3 protein. The sample gives over 45,000 distinct CDR3 sequences, 44% of which show up once; under 98% is in the top ten. Looked up from germline, CDR1 is SQVTM and CDR2 is ANQGSEA. Trimming removed 6 bases from V and 4 bases from J; junction bases left unmatched: 5. This CDR3 contains 12 residues. V is TRBV29-1 and J is TRBJ2-5; 7 bases agree with TRBD2. This receptor was taken from a male patient aged 10 to 17 who had a stem cell transplant for acute lymphoblastic leukemia, so the T cells may come from the graft donor. The material was PBMCs, mostly from graft donor cells, obtained 360 days after TCRalphabeta/CD19-depleted stem cell transplant. CDR3 sequence: CSVSGGGETQYF. Written as DNA, the CDR3 is TGCAGCGTCTCGGGGGGTGGAGAGACCCAGTACTTC.